Listed below are T cell receptor beta chains from one sample, sequenced in a study of shared clonotypes between healthy human individuals. Produced via immunoSEQ multiplex PCR; TCRdb's table is partial and in-frame only. The sample has roughly 2 million clones, approximately 96% seen once; the top ten hold around 0.13%. The sample taken for sequencing was naive CD4+ T cells sorted from blood. These receptors originate from a man aged 18 to 29 in good health. The CDR3 runs from the conserved cysteine through the conserved F or W. D genes are given only for firm matches. Rows may omit the clone size; those that give it use once, few, many or a size class.

DNA: TGTGCCAGCAGCCAAGATCCGGGACTAGGCGGGGTTGAGCAGTTCTTC
CDR3: CASSQDPGLGGVEQFF
D: TRBD2
length: 16
V: TRBV4-2
J: TRBJ2-1
size: -

DNA: TGCGCCAGCAGCCACGGTGGATTAAACTATGGCTACACCTTC
CDR3: CASSHGGLNYGYTF
D: -
length: 14
V: TRBV4-3
J: TRBJ1-2
size: -

DNA: TGTGCCAGCAGTGCTACGGGGGGCGGTAGAGATACGCAGTATTTT
CDR3: CASSATGGGRDTQYF
D: -
length: 15
V: TRBV6-4
J: TRBJ2-3
size: -

DNA: TGCGCCAGCAGCTTGGCCAAGAACACTGAAGCTTTCTTT
CDR3: CASSLAKNTEAFF
D: -
length: 13
V: TRBV5-1
J: TRBJ1-1
size: -

DNA: TGTGCCAGCAGACCGGGACTAGCCTCCTACGAGCAGTACTTC
CDR3: CASRPGLASYEQYF
D: TRBD2
length: 14
V: TRBV7-8
J: TRBJ2-7
size: -

DNA: TGTGCCAGCAGTGAAGTCGGGGGGCCCGGGGAGCTGTTTTTT
CDR3: CASSEVGGPGELFF
D: -
length: 14
V: TRBV2
J: TRBJ2-2
size: -

DNA: TGTGCCAGCAGTTACACGGCAAGCGGCGAGCAGTACTTC
CDR3: CASSYTASGEQYF
D: -
length: 13
V: TRBV6-5
J: TRBJ2-7
size: -

DNA: TGTGCCAGCAGCTTCCGGGACAGACTTAACTATGGCTACACCTTC
CDR3: CASSFRDRLNYGYTF
D: TRBD1
length: 15
V: TRBV7-2
J: TRBJ1-2
size: -

DNA: TGCGCCAGCAGCTTGGCCCCCGAACGGAGCTCCTACGAGCAGTACTTC
CDR3: CASSLAPERSSYEQYF
D: -
length: 16
V: TRBV5-1
J: TRBJ2-7
size: -

DNA: TGTGCCAGCAGTGGTAGTCAGGGAACTAATGAAAAACTGTTTTTT
CDR3: CASSGSQGTNEKLFF
D: -
length: 15
V: TRBV2
J: TRBJ1-4
size: -

DNA: TGTGCCAGCAGCTCGCGACAGGGGGTGGGGGATACGCAGTATTTT
CDR3: CASSSRQGVGDTQYF
D: TRBD1
length: 15
V: TRBV5-8
J: TRBJ2-3
size: once

DNA: TGTGCCAGCAGCCCCGGCCCCGGGCCCTACGAGCAGTACTTC
CDR3: CASSPGPGPYEQYF
D: -
length: 14
V: TRBV28
J: TRBJ2-7
size: -

DNA: TGTGCCAGCAGTTTGAGCGGGGGGAGTCAAGAGACCCAGTACTTC
CDR3: CASSLSGGSQETQYF
D: TRBD2
length: 15
V: TRBV28
J: TRBJ2-5
size: -

DNA: TGTGCCAGCAGCCCCCAGGGGGTTTATGGCTACACCTTC
CDR3: CASSPQGVYGYTF
D: TRBD1
length: 13
V: TRBV11-2
J: TRBJ1-2
size: -

DNA: TGTGCCAGCAGTCCCAAAGGACTAGCGACAGATACGCAGTATTTT
CDR3: CASSPKGLATDTQYF
D: TRBD2
length: 15
V: TRBV6-4
J: TRBJ2-3
size: -

DNA: TGTGCCAGCAGCTTAAGACAGGAAGATTCACCCCTCCACTTT
CDR3: CASSLRQEDSPLHF
D: -
length: 14
V: TRBV7-9
J: TRBJ1-6
size: -

DNA: TGTGCCAGCAGCCCATTTCTGAGTCATGGCTACACCTTC
CDR3: CASSPFLSHGYTF
D: -
length: 13
V: TRBV7-9
J: TRBJ1-2
size: -

DNA: TGCGCCAGCAGCTCCAGCGGGGGAGAAGAGACCCAGTACTTC
CDR3: CASSSSGGEETQYF
D: TRBD2
length: 14
V: TRBV5-1
J: TRBJ2-5
size: once

DNA: TGTGCCAGCAGTGAAGAAGGAGCGTACGAGCAGTACTTC
CDR3: CASSEEGAYEQYF
D: -
length: 13
V: TRBV6-1
J: TRBJ2-7
size: few

DNA: TGTGCCAGCAGCTTATCGGCTGGACAAGAGACCCAGTACTTC
CDR3: CASSLSAGQETQYF
D: -
length: 14
V: TRBV7-9
J: TRBJ2-5
size: -

DNA: TGTGCCAGCAGTTTCCGGGACAGGAAGAACACCGGGGAGCTGTTTTTT
CDR3: CASSFRDRKNTGELFF
D: TRBD1
length: 16
V: TRBV28
J: TRBJ2-2
size: -

DNA: TGTGCCAGCTCAACGACAGACTCCTACGAGCAGTACTTC
CDR3: CASSTTDSYEQYF
D: -
length: 13
V: TRBV18
J: TRBJ2-7
size: -

DNA: TGTGCCAGCAGCTTAAAAGGGAATCAGCCCCAGCATTTT
CDR3: CASSLKGNQPQHF
D: -
length: 13
V: TRBV7-2
J: TRBJ1-5
size: -

DNA: TGCGCCAGCAGCCAAGATAATGCGGGGGTGGGGTACGAGCAGTACTTC
CDR3: CASSQDNAGVGYEQYF
D: TRBD2
length: 16
V: TRBV4-3
J: TRBJ2-7
size: -

DNA: TGCGCCAGCAGCTCCGGGGGCTACAGGGACAGTAATCAGCCCCAGCATTTT
CDR3: CASSSGGYRDSNQPQHF
D: TRBD1
length: 17
V: TRBV4-1
J: TRBJ1-5
size: -

DNA: TGTGCCAGCAGAGCAGGGGCCAGCTCTGGAAACACCATATATTTT
CDR3: CASRAGASSGNTIYF
D: -
length: 15
V: TRBV7-9
J: TRBJ1-3
size: -

DNA: TGTGCCAGCAGTGAACAGGCAAACTATGGCTACACCTTC
CDR3: CASSEQANYGYTF
D: -
length: 13
V: TRBV6-5
J: TRBJ1-2
size: -

DNA: TGTGCCAGCAGCTGGACAGGGTTACAAGAGACCCAGTACTTC
CDR3: CASSWTGLQETQYF
D: TRBD1
length: 14
V: TRBV7-2
J: TRBJ2-5
size: -

DNA: TGTGCCAGCAGTTTCGACAGGGGTAGGTACTTC
CDR3: CASSFDRGRYF
D: TRBD1
length: 11
V: TRBV6-5
J: TRBJ2-7
size: -

DNA: TGTGCCAGTAGTATAGATGGGGGGTTCTCCTACGAGCAGTACTTC
CDR3: CASSIDGGFSYEQYF
D: -
length: 15
V: TRBV19
J: TRBJ2-7
size: -

DNA: TGTGCCAGCAGGGTGCAAGGCTATGAGCAGTTCTTC
CDR3: CASRVQGYEQFF
D: -
length: 12
V: TRBV2
J: TRBJ2-1
size: -

DNA: TGTGCCATCAGTGAGTCCGGAGGGCCTGGTGAGGGTGAGCAGTTCTTC
CDR3: CAISESGGPGEGEQFF
D: -
length: 16
V: TRBV10-3
J: TRBJ2-1
size: -

DNA: TGTGCCAGCAGCCCGAGGGACATTCCCTACGAGCAGTACTTC
CDR3: CASSPRDIPYEQYF
D: -
length: 14
V: TRBV5-8
J: TRBJ2-7
size: -

DNA: TGTGCTAGTGGTTTGACCAGCCAGAATCAGCCCCAGCATTTT
CDR3: CASGLTSQNQPQHF
D: -
length: 14
V: TRBV12-5
J: TRBJ1-5
size: -

DNA: TGTGCCAGTAGTCCCCCCGGGGCATATTATGGCTACACCTTC
CDR3: CASSPPGAYYGYTF
D: -
length: 14
V: TRBV19
J: TRBJ1-2
size: -

DNA: TGTGCCAGCAGCTTAGCGCCCCCCTACAATGAGCAGTTCTTC
CDR3: CASSLAPPYNEQFF
D: -
length: 14
V: TRBV7-2
J: TRBJ2-1
size: -

DNA: TGTGCCAGCAGTTACTCCGGGTATGGCGAGCAGTACTTC
CDR3: CASSYSGYGEQYF
D: -
length: 13
V: TRBV6-5
J: TRBJ2-7
size: -

DNA: TGCGCCAGCTCGGGACAGGGGGCTGGAGAGACCCAGTACTTC
CDR3: CASSGQGAGETQYF
D: TRBD1
length: 14
V: TRBV5-1
J: TRBJ2-5
size: -

DNA: TGTGCCAGCAGCTTTGGGGGACAGGACCGCTCTGGGGCCAACGTCCTGACTTTC
CDR3: CASSFGGQDRSGANVLTF
D: TRBD1
length: 18
V: TRBV7-9
J: TRBJ2-6
size: once

DNA: TGTGCCAGCAGTAAAGACAGGCCGAATTCACCCCTCCACTTT
CDR3: CASSKDRPNSPLHF
D: -
length: 14
V: TRBV28
J: TRBJ1-6
size: -

DNA: TGTGCCAGCAGATCCATCGGGAGCCCCGCAGATACGCAGTATTTT
CDR3: CASRSIGSPADTQYF
D: -
length: 15
V: TRBV7-9
J: TRBJ2-3
size: -

DNA: TGTGCCAGCAGCTTATTGGCCTACACAGATACGCAGTATTTT
CDR3: CASSLLAYTDTQYF
D: -
length: 14
V: TRBV7-9
J: TRBJ2-3
size: -

DNA: TGCGCCAGCAGCTTTGGGACCCGGGCCTACAATGAGCAGTTCTTC
CDR3: CASSFGTRAYNEQFF
D: -
length: 15
V: TRBV5-1
J: TRBJ2-1
size: -

DNA: TGCGCCAGCAGCTTGGGGTTAGGCCCAGATACGCAGTATTTT
CDR3: CASSLGLGPDTQYF
D: -
length: 14
V: TRBV5-1
J: TRBJ2-3
size: -

DNA: TGTGCCAGCAGCTTGGGGCTAGCGGGAGTTTCCTACGAGCAGTACTTC
CDR3: CASSLGLAGVSYEQYF
D: TRBD2
length: 16
V: TRBV5-6
J: TRBJ2-7
size: -

DNA: TGTGCCAGCTCACCAATTGGAGGCAGTAGCACAGATACGCAGTATTTT
CDR3: CASSPIGGSSTDTQYF
D: -
length: 16
V: TRBV18
J: TRBJ2-3
size: -

DNA: TGTGCCAGCACTCGGTCGACGACACCCCTCCACTTT
CDR3: CASTRSTTPLHF
D: -
length: 12
V: TRBV6-1
J: TRBJ1-6
size: -